The 23 T cell receptor beta chains presented below share a single source sample, sequenced in a study of blood T cell repertoires in COVID-19. Using immunoSEQ multiplex PCR, the repertoire was profiled, and TCRdb retains in-frame clones only, with some absent. The sample consists of roughly 230,000 clones, 70% to 90% of them appearing once. Sequencing used peripheral blood. The receptors originated from a man in his forties with acute or convalescent COVID-19.

The V call is TRBV28, the J call TRBJ2-1; 8 bases are a match to TRBD2. V was pared by 2 bases and J by 4 bases, with 4 bases of the junction left unmatched. The CDR3 extends over 15 amino acids. Germline-derived CDR1 and CDR2 are MDHEN and SYDVKM. For the CDR3, the DNA is TGTGCCAGCAGTTTAGGTAGCGGGATTTACAATGAGCAGTTCTTC. Its translation is CASSLGSGIYNEQFF. Full variable domain (missing parts from reference TRBV28 and TRBJ2-1): DVKVTQSSRYLVKRTGEKVFLECVQDMDHENMFWYRQDPGLGLRLIYFSYDVKMKEKGDIPEGYSVSREKKERFSLILESASTNQTSMYLCASSLGSGIYNEQFFGPGTRLTVL.

The chain links TRBV3-1 (or the pseudogene TRBV3-2) to TRBJ1-2, with D unclear. This CDR3 is 13 amino acids long. Germline assignment: CDR1 LGHDT and CDR2 YNNKEL (reference sequence). Trimming cost V 2 bases and J 7 bases, with 11 bases left between them. CDR3 protein: CASSQYGEVGYTF. In nucleotides, the CDR3 is TGTGCCAGCAGCCAATACGGGGAGGTTGGCTACACCTTC.

This chain uses TRBV9 with TRBJ1-4; 9 positions match TRBD1. V gave up 3 bases and J gave up 7 bases; unmatched junction bases: 10. The CDR3 is 16 amino acids. CDR1 SGDLS and CDR2 YYNGEE come from the germline V gene. Here the CDR3 reads CASSGASGTGSEKLFF. Here the CDR3 DNA reads TGTGCCAGCAGCGGGGCATCCGGGACAGGGAGTGAAAAACTGTTTTTT.

In DNA, the CDR3 is TGTGCCAGCAGCTTGGAACAGGGAACTGGCTACACCTTC. Translating it yields CASSLEQGTGYTF. J is TRBJ1-2 and V is TRBV5-4; tentative D call: TRBD1 (6 bases). CDR1 is SGHNT and CDR2 is YYREEE in the germline V gene (reference sequence). The CDR3 covers 13 residues. V was shortened by 0 bases and J by 7 bases, with 10 bases between the two germline ends.

This chain uses TRBV2 with TRBJ1-5; D is unresolved. The CDR3 totals 14 residues. V dropped 6 bases and J dropped 0 bases, with 9 bases sitting between them. Germline V gene data show CDR1 as SNHLY and CDR2 as FYNNEI. In DNA form, the CDR3 reads TGTGCCAGCAGGTTACGGGATAGCAATCAGCCCCAGCATTTT. Its protein is CASRLRDSNQPQHF.

This chain links TRBV29-1 with TRBJ1-2; D gene ambiguous. V was clipped by 3 bases and J by 4 bases, with 9 bases between them. The CDR3 consists of 12 residues. CDR1 is SQVTM, CDR2 ANQGSEA, per germline. The CDR3 sequence: CSVDVGTYGYTF. The CDR3 region has the DNA TGCAGCGTTGATGTCGGTACCTATGGCTACACCTTC.

The chain recombines TRBV4-1 with TRBJ1-1, with D maybe TRBD1 (5 bases). V was trimmed by 6 bases and J by 2 bases, leaving 16 bases between them. Germline-derived CDR1 and CDR2 are MGHRA and YSYEKL. The CDR3 spans 15 residues. This CDR3 is CASRRGAGLNTEAFF. The DNA for the CDR3 is TGCGCCAGCAGACGCGGGGCAGGGTTAAACACTGAAGCTTTCTTT.

The J gene is TRBJ2-7, the V gene TRBV11-2, with 7 bases that match TRBD2. The CDR3 is 15 residues long. Per the germline V gene, CDR1 is SGHAT and CDR2 is FQNNGV. Losses at the gene ends were 5 bases for V and 0 bases for J; bases not matched to a gene: 7. This chain's CDR3 is CASSVGGSFSYEQYF. The CDR3 DNA follows: TGTGCCAGCAGCGTCGGGGGGTCCTTCTCCTACGAGCAGTACTTC.

V usage is TRBV29-1 and J usage is TRBJ2-5; 7 nucleotides agree with TRBD1. V was pared by 7 bases and J by 5 bases, with 10 bases of the junction left unmatched. This CDR3 spans 13 amino acids. In germline, CDR1 is SQVTM, CDR2 ANQGSEA. This CDR3 is CSAETGLAETQYF. CDR3 DNA sequence: TGCAGCGCCGAGACAGGGCTGGCGGAGACCCAGTACTTC.

The rearrangement links TRBV5-6 to TRBJ2-3; 7 bases fit TRBD1. The CDR3 length is 15 residues. Unmatched junction bases numbered 8, after V lost 4 bases and J lost 3 bases. CDR1 and CDR2 (germline): SGHDT, YYEEEE. The CDR3 region has the DNA TGTGCCAGCAGCCCAATCACAGGGGAAACAGATACGCAGTATTTT. As protein: CASSPITGETDTQYF. Looking up the rest from reference TRBV5-6 and TRBJ2-3 gives the full variable domain: DAGVTQSPTHLIKTRGQQVTLRCSPKSGHDTVSWYQQALGQGPQFIFQYYEEEERQRGNFPDRFSGHQFPNYSSELNVNALLLGDSALYLCASSPITGETDTQYFGPGTRLTVL.

The chain joins TRBV19 to TRBJ1-5; D is unresolved. Trimming took 5 bases from V and 0 from J, leaving 8 bases between them. The CDR3 has 14 amino acids. Per the germline V gene, CDR1 is LNHDA and CDR2 is SQIVND (reference sequence). CDR3 residues: CASSRVFSNQPQHF. The CDR3 DNA sequence: TGTGCCAGTAGTCGGGTTTTTAGCAATCAGCCCCAGCATTTT.

V is TRBV5-1 and J is TRBJ1-1; 10 positions agree with TRBD1. CDR3 length: 15 residues. V dropped 3 bases and J dropped 4; count of bases not matched to a gene: 6. Germline V gene sequence: CDR1 SGHRS, CDR2 YFSETQ. CDR3 in DNA: TGCGCCAGCAGCTCAAGGACAGGGGGTGGCACTGAAGCTTTCTTT. Translation gives CASSSRTGGGTEAFF.

The gene calls are TRBV19 and TRBJ1-5, with 10 bases that match TRBD1. The CDR3 length is 16 residues. CDR1 is LNHDA, CDR2 SQIVND, per germline (reference sequence). With 3 bases clipped from V and 7 bases from J, the junction kept 9 bases outside the gene matches. CDR3 in DNA: TGTGCCAGTAGTATCCCCGGGACAGGGGCAAGGCAGCCCCAGCATTTT. Protein product: CASSIPGTGARQPQHF.

This clone was counted once. V is TRBV29-1 and J is TRBJ1-1; tentatively, D is TRBD1 (6 bases). Looked up from germline, CDR1 is SQVTM and CDR2 is ANQGSEA. With 7 bases removed from V and 0 bases from J, the gap between germline ends came to 18 bases. The CDR3 runs 15 residues. The CDR3 DNA is TGCAGCGCATTAACAGGGAATCCGATGAACACTGAAGCTTTCTTT. Translating it yields CSALTGNPMNTEAFF.

This rearrangement joins TRBV18 to TRBJ1-2; D gene ambiguous. The germline V and J ends were trimmed by 0 bases and 4 bases, with 12 bases remaining between them. This CDR3 spans 15 amino acids. CDR1 and CDR2 from the germline V gene are KGHSH and LQKENI. CDR3 in amino acids: CASSPPSVRIYGYTF. CDR3 coding DNA: TGTGCCAGCTCACCACCGAGCGTTCGGATCTATGGCTACACCTTC.

This chain uses TRBV30 with TRBJ2-3; weak D call: TRBD1 (6 bases). V was clipped by 2 bases and J by 4 bases, with 13 bases between them. Germline CDR1 and CDR2: GTSNPN and SVGIG (reference sequence). CDR3 length: 14 amino acids. The DNA for the CDR3 is TGTGCCTGGAGTATATCTACAGGGCCAGATACGCAGTATTTT. This sequence encodes CAWSISTGPDTQYF.

The chain links TRBV5-5 to TRBJ1-2; 8 bases map to TRBD1. The CDR3 has 14 residues. The junction had 6 bases not matched to a gene; V was cut back by 6 bases and J by 2 bases. From germline, CDR1 is SGHKS and CDR2 YYEKEE (reference sequence). CDR3 protein: CASTLTGENYGYTF. The CDR3, as DNA: TGTGCCAGCACGTTGACAGGGGAAAACTATGGCTACACCTTC.

This clone was observed a few times. The chain recombines TRBV7-2 with TRBJ1-2; 7 bases line up with TRBD1. The CDR3 loop spans 14 amino acids. Losses at the gene ends were 4 bases for V and 5 bases for J; bases not matched to a gene: 7. Germline CDR1 reads SGHTA; CDR2 reads FQGNSA. DNA for the CDR3: TGTGCCAGCAGCTCACAGGGGCCCGGGTATGGCTACACCTTC. Translating gives CASSSQGPGYGYTF.

J is TRBJ2-7 and V is TRBV12-3 or TRBV12-4; no clear D. This CDR3 spans 13 amino acids. V dropped 4 bases and J dropped 2 bases, with 9 bases sitting between them. The CDR3 loop reads CASSSDTPYEQYF. CDR3 bases: TGTGCCAGCAGTTCCGACACCCCCTACGAGCAGTACTTC.

The V call is TRBV18, the J call TRBJ1-1; D gene unclear. From germline, CDR1 is KGHSH and CDR2 LQKENI. The ends were cut back, 2 bases at V and 7 bases at J, with 11 bases in the middle. The CDR3 has 13 amino acids. The CDR3 bases are TGTGCCAGCTCACCAGCCGGTGAGGTTGAAGCTTTCTTT. Protein product: CASSPAGEVEAFF.

The chain is built from TRBV11-2 and TRBJ1-4; maybe TRBD1 (5 bases). CDR3 length equals 16 residues. The V end was cut by 3 bases, the J end by 0 bases, with 11 bases between. Germline V lookup: CDR1 SGHAT, CDR2 FQNNGV. For the CDR3, the DNA is TGTGCCAGCAGCTTTCGCCAGGGATCAACTAATGAAAAACTGTTTTTT. Translation gives CASSFRQGSTNEKLFF.

The chain has TRBV6-5 and TRBJ1-2; 9 bases are shared with TRBD1. V shed 5 bases, J shed 8 bases, and the junction held 6 bases outside the gene matches. CDR1 MNHEY and CDR2 SVGAGI come from the germline V gene. There are 13 residues in the CDR3. DNA of the CDR3: TGTGCCAGCAGTCGGGGACAGGGTGGCGGCTACACCTTC. It codes for CASSRGQGGGYTF.

The chain is built from TRBV7-2 and TRBJ1-1; unclear D gene. Germline V gene sequence: CDR1 SGHTA, CDR2 FQGNSA. This CDR3 is built from 14 residues. The germline V and J ends were trimmed by 0 bases and 0 bases, with 5 bases remaining between them. The CDR3 loop reads CASSLASVNTEAFF. As DNA, the CDR3 is TGTGCCAGCAGCTTAGCCAGCGTGAACACTGAAGCTTTCTTT. The full variable domain, in which reference TRBV7-2 and TRBJ1-1 provide the parts outside the CDR3, is GAGVSQSPSNKVTEKGKDVELRCDPISGHTALYWYRQSLGQGLEFLIYFQGNSAPDKSGLPSDRFSAERTGGSVSTLTIQRTQQEDSAVYLCASSLASVNTEAFFGQGTRLTVV.